This T cell receptor (beta chain) comes out of a study of cytomegalovirus exposure and HLA in healthy donors. Overall study: HLA-typed donors were the source of about 81 million unique TCRs held in an early data release.

Unmatched junction bases numbered 17, after V lost 5 bases and J lost 2 bases. Germline values: CDR1 SGHRS, CDR2 YFSETQ. The CDR3 runs 18 residues. Amplification used 60 Vbeta primers and 13 Jbeta primers. TCRdb keeps only in-frame clones here, not all; method: immunoSEQ multiplex PCR. The data contain approximately 120,000 clones, more than 80% of them singletons. Sequenced sample: PBMCs. The rearrangement uses TRBV5-1 and TRBJ2-3; TRBD1 agrees at 7 bases. The sequence derives from a woman aged 25-40 years in good health and CMV-seropositive. CDR3 sequence: CASRPQTGLGITTDTQYF. CDR3 nucleotide sequence: TGCGCCAGCAGACCACAGACAGGGTTGGGGATCACCACAGATACGCAGTATTTT.